This T cell receptor (beta chain) was identified in a study of regulatory T cells in long-lasting Graves disease. A few counts support this clonotype. Its matching antigen is unknown. The sample's time point: newly diagnosed GD, antithyroid drugs for less than 3 months. PBMCs provided the RNA from which the TCR library was made. Building the TCR beta libraries relied on iRepertoire HTBI primers, and CDR3 regions underwent Arm-PCR. Using its own MiXCR run on the multiplex PCR reads, TCRdb lists one record per CDR3 protein. Among about 220,000 distinct CDR3 sequences listed, roughly 19% were seen once. Deletions cut 2 bases from V and 10 bases from J, with 6 bases between. The CDR3 loop spans 11 amino acids. Looked up from germline, CDR1 is MNHEY and CDR2 is SVGEGT. General observations from the study: Investigators studied peripheral blood only, not thyroid tissue. Among samples with persistent disease, TRBV28, TRBJ1-2 and TRBJ2-5 were favored.

These same data were also listed under a study on T cells in Graves' hyperthyroidism and ophthalmopathy. That work states: Stable Graves' hyperthyroidism meant no ophthalmopathy progression within 18 months.

The source material was peripheral blood mononuclear cells (PBMCs), sampled at new diagnosis, from a patient treated with antithyroid drugs. The sequence came from a woman in her 30s with Graves disease. The rearrangement links TRBV6-2 or TRBV6-3 to TRBJ2-1; D is possibly TRBD2 (5 bases). CDR3 protein: CASSYDYEQFF. CDR3 in DNA: TGTGCCAGCAGTTACGACTACGAGCAGTTCTTC.